Reported below is one T cell receptor (beta chain). The antigen is undetermined. After removal of 2 bases from V and 1 base from J, the junction contained 4 bases not matched to a gene. The germline CDR1 and CDR2 sequences are SGHNT and YYREEE (reference sequence). The CDR3 loop spans 15 amino acids. The assay was immunoSEQ multiplex PCR, and TCRdb's table has in-frame clones only and misses some. The repertoire consists of more than 85,000 clones, with more than 70% occurring once and the leading ten covering around 25%. The sample belongs to a study of cytotoxic CD8 clonotypes in ibrutinib-treated CLL. Study conclusions and caveats: Starting clonality was above that of age-matched healthy donors and tracked circulating CD8+ T-cell counts. Clonality, elevated at ibrutinib response, dropped back toward baseline at progression.

The receptor's source is a human donor with chronic lymphocytic leukemia. This chain joins TRBV5-4 and TRBJ2-7; 9 bases are shared with TRBD2. Material: PBMCs, obtained after 24 months of ibrutinib treatment. The CDR3 spells CASSLSGRKSYEQYF. The CDR3 DNA follows: TGTGCCAGCAGCTTAAGCGGGAGGAAATCCTACGAGCAGTACTTC.